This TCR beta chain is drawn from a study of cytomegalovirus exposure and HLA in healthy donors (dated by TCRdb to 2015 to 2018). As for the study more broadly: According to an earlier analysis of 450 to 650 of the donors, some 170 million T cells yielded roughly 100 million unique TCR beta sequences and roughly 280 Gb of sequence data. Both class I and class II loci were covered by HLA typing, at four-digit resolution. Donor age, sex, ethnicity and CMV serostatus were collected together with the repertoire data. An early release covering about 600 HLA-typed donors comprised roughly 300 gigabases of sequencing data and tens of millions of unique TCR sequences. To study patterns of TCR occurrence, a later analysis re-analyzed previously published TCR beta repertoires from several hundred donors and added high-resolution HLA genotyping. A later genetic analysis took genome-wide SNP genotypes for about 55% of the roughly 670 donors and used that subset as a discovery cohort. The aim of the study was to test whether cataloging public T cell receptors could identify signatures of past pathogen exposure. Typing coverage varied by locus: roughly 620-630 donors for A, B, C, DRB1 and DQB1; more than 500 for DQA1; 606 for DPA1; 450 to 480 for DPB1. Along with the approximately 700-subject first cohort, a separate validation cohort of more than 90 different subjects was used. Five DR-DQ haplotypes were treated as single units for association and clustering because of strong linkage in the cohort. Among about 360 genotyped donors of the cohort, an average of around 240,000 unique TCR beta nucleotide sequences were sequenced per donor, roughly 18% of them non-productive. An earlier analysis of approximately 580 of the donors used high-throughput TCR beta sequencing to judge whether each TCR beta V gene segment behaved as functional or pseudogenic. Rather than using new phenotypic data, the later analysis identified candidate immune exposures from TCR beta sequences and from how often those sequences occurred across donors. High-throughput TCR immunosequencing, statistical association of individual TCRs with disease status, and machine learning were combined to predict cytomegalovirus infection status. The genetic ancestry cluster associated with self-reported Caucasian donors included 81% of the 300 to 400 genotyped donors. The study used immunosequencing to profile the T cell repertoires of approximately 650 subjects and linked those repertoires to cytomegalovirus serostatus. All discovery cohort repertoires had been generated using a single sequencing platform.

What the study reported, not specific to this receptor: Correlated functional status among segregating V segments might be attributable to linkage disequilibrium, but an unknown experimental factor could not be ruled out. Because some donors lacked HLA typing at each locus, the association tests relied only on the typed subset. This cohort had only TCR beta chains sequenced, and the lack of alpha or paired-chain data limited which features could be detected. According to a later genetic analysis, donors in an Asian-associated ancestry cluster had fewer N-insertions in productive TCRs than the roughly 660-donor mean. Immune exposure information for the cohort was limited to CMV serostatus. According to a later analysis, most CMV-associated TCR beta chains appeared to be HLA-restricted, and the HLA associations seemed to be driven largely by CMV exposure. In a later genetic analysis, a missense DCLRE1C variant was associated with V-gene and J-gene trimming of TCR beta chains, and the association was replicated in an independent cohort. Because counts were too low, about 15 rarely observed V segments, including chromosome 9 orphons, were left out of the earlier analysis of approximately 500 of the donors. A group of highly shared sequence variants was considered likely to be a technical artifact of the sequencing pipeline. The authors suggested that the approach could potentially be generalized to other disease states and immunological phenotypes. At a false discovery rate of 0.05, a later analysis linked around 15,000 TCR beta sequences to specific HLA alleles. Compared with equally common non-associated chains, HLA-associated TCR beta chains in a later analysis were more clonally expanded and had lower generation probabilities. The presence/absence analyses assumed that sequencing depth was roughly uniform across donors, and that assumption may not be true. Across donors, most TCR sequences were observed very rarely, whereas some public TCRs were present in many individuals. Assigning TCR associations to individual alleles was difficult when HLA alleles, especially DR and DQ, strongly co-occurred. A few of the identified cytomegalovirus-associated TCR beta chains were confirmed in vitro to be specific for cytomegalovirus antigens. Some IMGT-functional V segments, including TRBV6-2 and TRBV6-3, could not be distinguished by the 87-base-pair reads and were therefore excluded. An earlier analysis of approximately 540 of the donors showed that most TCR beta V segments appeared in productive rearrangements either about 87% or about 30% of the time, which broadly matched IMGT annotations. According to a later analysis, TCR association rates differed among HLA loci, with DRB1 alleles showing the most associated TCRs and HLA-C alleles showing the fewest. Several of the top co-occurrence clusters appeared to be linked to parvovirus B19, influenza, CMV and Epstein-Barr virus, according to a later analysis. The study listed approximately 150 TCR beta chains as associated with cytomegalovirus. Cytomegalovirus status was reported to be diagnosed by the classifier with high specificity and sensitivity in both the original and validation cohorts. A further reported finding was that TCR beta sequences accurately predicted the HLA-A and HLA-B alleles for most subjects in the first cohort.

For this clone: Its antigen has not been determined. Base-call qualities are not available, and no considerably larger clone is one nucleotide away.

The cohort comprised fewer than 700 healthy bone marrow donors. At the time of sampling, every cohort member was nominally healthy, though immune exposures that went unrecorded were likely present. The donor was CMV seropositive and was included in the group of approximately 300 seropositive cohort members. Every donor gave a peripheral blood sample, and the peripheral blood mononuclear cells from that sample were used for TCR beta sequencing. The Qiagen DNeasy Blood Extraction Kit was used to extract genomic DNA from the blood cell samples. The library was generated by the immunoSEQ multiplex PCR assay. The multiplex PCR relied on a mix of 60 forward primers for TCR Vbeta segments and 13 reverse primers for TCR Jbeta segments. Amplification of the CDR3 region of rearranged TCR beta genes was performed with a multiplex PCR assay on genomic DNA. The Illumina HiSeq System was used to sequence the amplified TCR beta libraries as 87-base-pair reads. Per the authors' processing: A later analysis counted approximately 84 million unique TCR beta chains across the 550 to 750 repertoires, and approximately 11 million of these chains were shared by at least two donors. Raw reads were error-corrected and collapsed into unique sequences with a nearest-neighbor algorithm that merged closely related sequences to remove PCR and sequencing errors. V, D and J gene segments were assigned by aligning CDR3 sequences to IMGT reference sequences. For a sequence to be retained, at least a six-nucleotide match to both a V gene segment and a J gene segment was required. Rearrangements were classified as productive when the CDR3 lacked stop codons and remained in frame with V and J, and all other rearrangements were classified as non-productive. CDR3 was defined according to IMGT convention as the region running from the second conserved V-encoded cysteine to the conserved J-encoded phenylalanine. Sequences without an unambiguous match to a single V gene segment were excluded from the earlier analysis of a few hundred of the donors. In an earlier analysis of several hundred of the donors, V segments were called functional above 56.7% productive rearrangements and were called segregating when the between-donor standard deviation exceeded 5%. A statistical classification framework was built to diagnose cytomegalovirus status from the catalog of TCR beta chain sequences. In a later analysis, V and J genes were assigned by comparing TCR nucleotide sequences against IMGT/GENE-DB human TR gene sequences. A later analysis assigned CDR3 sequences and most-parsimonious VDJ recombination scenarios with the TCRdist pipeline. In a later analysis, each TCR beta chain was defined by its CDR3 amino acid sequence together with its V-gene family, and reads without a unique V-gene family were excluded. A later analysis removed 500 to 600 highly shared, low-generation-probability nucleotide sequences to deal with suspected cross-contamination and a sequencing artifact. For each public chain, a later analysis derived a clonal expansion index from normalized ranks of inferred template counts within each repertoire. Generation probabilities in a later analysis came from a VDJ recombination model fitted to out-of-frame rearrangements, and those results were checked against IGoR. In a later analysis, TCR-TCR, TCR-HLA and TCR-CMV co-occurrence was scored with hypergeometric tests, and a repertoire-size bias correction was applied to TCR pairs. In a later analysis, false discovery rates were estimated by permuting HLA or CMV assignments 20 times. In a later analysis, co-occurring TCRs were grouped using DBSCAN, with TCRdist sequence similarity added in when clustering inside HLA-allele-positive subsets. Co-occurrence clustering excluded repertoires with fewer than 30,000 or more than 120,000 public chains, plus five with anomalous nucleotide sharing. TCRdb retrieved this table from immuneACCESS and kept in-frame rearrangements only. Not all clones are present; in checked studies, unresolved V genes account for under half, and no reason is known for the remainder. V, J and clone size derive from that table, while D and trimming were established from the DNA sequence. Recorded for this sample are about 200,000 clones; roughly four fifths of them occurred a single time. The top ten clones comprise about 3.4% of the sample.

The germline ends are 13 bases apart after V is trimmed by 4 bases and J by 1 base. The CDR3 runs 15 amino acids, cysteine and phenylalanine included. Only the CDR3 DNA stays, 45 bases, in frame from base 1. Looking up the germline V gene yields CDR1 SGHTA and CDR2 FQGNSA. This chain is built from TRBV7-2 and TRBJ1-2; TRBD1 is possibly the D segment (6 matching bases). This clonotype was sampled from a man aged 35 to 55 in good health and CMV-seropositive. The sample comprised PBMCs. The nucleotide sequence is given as TGTGCCAGCAGCTCCGTCGGGGGGCTTAACTATGGCTACACCTTC. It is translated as CASSSVGGLNYGYTF.